Following are 29 T cell receptor beta chains from one sample sequenced in a study of graft-versus-host responses after intestinal transplantation. No antigens are known for them. The protocol was immunoSEQ multiplex PCR, while the TCRdb copy is restricted to in-frame clones and leaves out a portion. The table lists tens of thousands of clones, 91% of them singletons. Here the sequenced sample was unstimulated CD4+ T cells sorted from spleen or lymph node cells, taken before intestinal transplant. Receptor source: a human donor who received an intestinal transplant.

This chain joins TRBV12-5 and TRBJ2-3; D possibly corresponds to TRBD2 (6 bases). Germline V lookup: CDR1 LGHNT, CDR2 FRNRAP. Trimming left V 10 bases short and J 1 base short, with 15 bases between. The CDR3 contains 14 residues. The CDR3 DNA reads TGTGCTACCGAACGTTGGGGGGGCACAGATACGCAGTATTTT. This codes for CATERWGGTDTQYF.

The chain recombines TRBV7-2 with TRBJ2-7, with D hard to call. Per the germline V gene, CDR1 is SGHTA and CDR2 is FQGNSA. Trimming removed 3 bases from V and 7 bases from J, with 16 bases in between. The CDR3 runs to 14 residues. CDR3 nucleotide sequence: TGTGCCAGCAGCTTTTCGACTGGTTCGAGTGAGCAGTACTTC. Translation gives CASSFSTGSSEQYF.

CDR3 nucleotide sequence: TGTGCCAGCAGCTTAACAGAGAACTATGGCTACACCTTC. Protein: CASSLTENYGYTF. This rearrangement joins TRBV11-2 to TRBJ1-2; no reliable D call. Trimming shortened V by 2 bases and J by 2 bases, and 6 bases separated the two germline ends. The CDR3 is 13 residues long. Germline loops: CDR1 SGHAT, CDR2 FQNNGV.

The chain is built from TRBV6-5 and TRBJ1-5; unclear D gene. The CDR3 is 13 residues long. The germline V and J ends were trimmed by 8 bases and 6 bases, with 14 bases remaining between them. From germline, CDR1 is MNHEY and CDR2 SVGAGI. This chain's CDR3 is CASARGVGQPQHF. CDR3 coding DNA: TGTGCCAGCGCCCGAGGAGTTGGTCAGCCCCAGCATTTT.

This chain's CDR3 is CASFTDRDYGYTF. CDR3 nucleotide sequence: TGTGCCAGCTTCACCGACAGGGACTATGGCTACACCTTC. The chain joins TRBV7-2 to TRBJ1-2; TRBD1 agrees at 7 bases. The CDR3 length is 13 residues. Losses at the gene ends were 8 bases for V and 3 bases for J; bases not matched to a gene: 6. CDR1 and CDR2 from the germline V gene are SGHTA and FQGNSA.

This clone was observed once. The chain uses TRBV30 and TRBJ1-1; the D is unclear. The germline CDR1 and CDR2 sequences are GTSNPN and SVGIG (reference sequence). The CDR3 spans 13 residues. Trimming stripped 2 bases from V and 1 base from J, with 8 bases between. DNA for the CDR3: TGTGCCTGGAGTCAGACACAGAACACTGAAGCTTTCTTT. Its translation: CAWSQTQNTEAFF.

The chain couples TRBV7-2 to TRBJ1-1; maybe TRBD1 (5 bases). Between the trimmed V and J ends, which lost 5 bases and 4 bases, there was a span of 11 bases. The length of the CDR3 is 13 residues. Germline loops: CDR1 SGHTA, CDR2 FQGNSA. The CDR3, as DNA: TGTGCCAGCAGCCCCTGGAGGGGCACTGAAGCTTTCTTT. Translating it yields CASSPWRGTEAFF.

The table lists this clone with a count of one. This chain links TRBV19 with TRBJ2-5; weak D call: TRBD1 (5 bases). The end of the DNA is better explained by TRBJ2-7, so the J call may be wrong. The CDR3 has 17 residues. Germline CDR1 and CDR2: LNHDA and SQIVND (reference sequence). In DNA form, the CDR3 reads TGTGCCGGGAACTGGGGAACAGGACCCGATCTCCTCTACGAGCAGTACTTC. This gives the protein CAGNWGTGPDLLYEQYF.

The gene calls are TRBV6-1 and TRBJ2-3, with a weak D call TRBD2 (5 bases). Germline loops: CDR1 MNHNS, CDR2 SASEGT. The CDR3 is 14 residues long. V lost 4 bases to trimming and J lost 2 bases, with 10 bases between them. In DNA form, the CDR3 reads TGTGCCAGCAGTGCACTCCGGGACACAGATACGCAGTATTTT. Translated, it gives CASSALRDTDTQYF.

This chain connects TRBV21-1 to TRBJ1-5. TRBV21-1 is tagged as a pseudogene. This CDR3 comprises 14 residues. CDR3 in DNA: TGTGCCAGTCGGGAACAATACACGGATCAGCCCCAGCATTTT. Encoded protein: CASREQYTDQPQHF.

The chain is built from TRBV5-6 and TRBJ2-7, with 11 bases identical to TRBD1. V shed 4 bases, J shed 1 base, and the junction held 7 bases outside the gene matches. The CDR3 consists of 16 residues. Germline CDR1 reads SGHDT; CDR2 reads YYEEEE. The CDR3 coding sequence is TGTGCCAGCAGCCCCGTTGGGGACAGGGGGTCCTACGAGCAGTACTTC. This gives the protein CASSPVGDRGSYEQYF.

The chain carries TRBV7-2 and TRBJ2-7, with 8 bases aligning to TRBD2. Unmatched junction bases numbered 8, after V lost 4 bases and J lost 3 bases. This CDR3 comprises 15 residues. Germline loops: CDR1 SGHTA, CDR2 FQGNSA. In DNA form, the CDR3 reads TGTGCCAGCAGCTATGAAGCGGGGGCGTACTACGAGCAGTACTTC. Translation gives CASSYEAGAYYEQYF.

The chain employs TRBV12-5 and TRBJ2-5; TRBD2 aligns across 12 bases. Losses at the gene ends were 1 base for V and 2 bases for J; bases not matched to a gene: 5. This CDR3 comprises 17 residues. Germline V gives CDR1 LGHNT, CDR2 FRNRAP. The CDR3 region is CASGLGGLAGPQETQYF. The CDR3 DNA sequence: TGTGCTAGTGGTTTGGGTGGACTAGCGGGGCCTCAAGAGACCCAGTACTTC.

The chain has TRBV5-1 and TRBJ2-1; D is possibly TRBD2 (5 bases). The CDR3 consists of 12 residues. V gave up 2 bases and J gave up 6 bases, with 6 bases separating them. Germline assignment: CDR1 SGHRS and CDR2 YFSETQ. This CDR3 reads CASSFEGNEQFF. In DNA, the CDR3 is TGCGCCAGCAGCTTTGAGGGCAATGAGCAGTTCTTC.

The table lists this clone with a count of one. The rearrangement joins TRBV6-6 to TRBJ1-5, with D unresolved. This CDR3 spans 13 amino acids. Germline lookup yields CDR1 MNHNY and CDR2 SVGAGI (reference sequence). With 3 bases removed from V and 9 bases from J, the gap between germline ends came to 12 bases. Here the CDR3 reads CASSYMNGGPQHF. The CDR3 coding sequence is TGTGCCAGCAGTTATATGAACGGTGGGCCCCAGCATTTT.

The chain recombines TRBV4-3 with TRBJ2-1, with D perhaps matching TRBD1 (5 bases). CDR1 and CDR2 from the germline V gene are LGHNA and YSLEER. The CDR3 has 14 residues. Trimming removed 4 bases from V and 8 bases from J, with 15 bases in between. The CDR3 sequence is CASSPAGKVHEQFF. The DNA of the CDR3 is TGCGCCAGCAGCCCGGCAGGGAAGGTGCATGAGCAGTTCTTC.

The rearrangement joins TRBV7-2 to TRBJ2-7, with 13 bases fitting TRBD2. The CDR3 is made up of 14 amino acids. CDR1 is SGHTA and CDR2 is FQGNSA in the germline V gene. With 3 bases clipped from V and 7 bases from J, the junction kept 3 bases outside the gene matches. CDR3 residues: CASSLPGLAGEQYF. CDR3 bases: TGTGCCAGCAGCTTGCCGGGACTAGCGGGGGAGCAGTACTTC. Combining the CDR3 with reference TRBV7-2 and TRBJ2-7 gives the whole variable domain GAGVSQSPSNKVTEKGKDVELRCDPISGHTALYWYRQSLGQGLEFLIYFQGNSAPDKSGLPSDRFSAERTGGSVSTLTIQRTQQEDSAVYLCASSLPGLAGEQYFGPGTRLTVT.

The chain links TRBV27 to TRBJ1-1, with D perhaps TRBD1 (5 bases). V was trimmed by 2 bases and J by 4 bases, leaving 14 bases between them. This CDR3 contains 15 residues. In germline, CDR1 is MNHEY, CDR2 SMNVEV (reference sequence). CDR3 in DNA: TGTGCCAGCAGTTTAGAACCTTTTGGGGCCACTGAAGCTTTCTTT. It translates to CASSLEPFGATEAFF.

CDR3 nucleotides: TGTGCCAGCCAACTGGGACAGGGAAGGGGAATCTACGAGCAGTACTTC. Translation gives CASQLGQGRGIYEQYF. V is TRBV2 and J is TRBJ2-7, with 9 bases aligning to TRBD1. The V and J ends lost 8 bases and 3 bases, in that order; junction bases with no gene match: 14. CDR3 length equals 16 residues. The V gene's germline CDR1 is SNHLY and CDR2 FYNNEI.

The J gene is TRBJ1-5, the V gene TRBV19; no reliable D call. The CDR3 totals 14 residues. The germline V gene has CDR1 LNHDA and CDR2 SQIVND (reference sequence). The V end was cut by 5 bases, the J end by 5 bases, with 13 bases between. CDR3 protein: CASSLRRDYQPQHF. In DNA form, the CDR3 reads TGTGCCAGTAGTCTCCGTCGCGATTATCAGCCCCAGCATTTT.

The rearrangement uses TRBV6-1 and TRBJ2-4; TRBD2 is a possible D gene (5 bases). Germline assignment: CDR1 MNHNS and CDR2 SASEGT. The germline V and J ends were trimmed by 2 bases and 4 bases, with 15 bases remaining between them. The CDR3 consists of 16 residues. This CDR3 is CASSELFEGRKNIQYF. The CDR3 coding sequence is TGTGCCAGCAGTGAACTTTTTGAGGGCAGGAAAAACATTCAGTACTTC.

In this sample, this clone turned up once. The chain links TRBV5-8 to TRBJ1-5; D is unclear. V dropped 1 base and J dropped 2 bases, with 4 bases sitting between them. This CDR3 has 13 residues. Germline V CDR1 and CDR2: SGHTS, YDEGEE. CDR3 protein: CASSLTGNQPQHF. As DNA, the CDR3 is TGTGCCAGCAGCTTGACAGGCAATCAGCCCCAGCATTTT. Full variable domain (missing parts from reference TRBV5-8 and TRBJ1-5): EAGVTQSPTHLIKTRGQQATLRCSPISGHTSVYWYQQALGLGLQFLLWYDEGEERNRGNFPPRFSGRQFPNYSSELNVNALELEDSALYLCASSLTGNQPQHFGDGTRLSIL.

The rearrangement links TRBV5-1 to TRBJ2-2; a weak D match, TRBD2 (6 bases). The V gene lost 4 bases and the J gene lost 3 bases, with 13 bases spanning the gap. This CDR3 region has 15 residues. Germline CDR1 SGHRS, CDR2 YFSETQ. DNA of the CDR3: TGCGCCAGCAGCCCGCGCTGGGACTACACCGGGGAGCTGTTTTTT. It codes for CASSPRWDYTGELFF.

This chain connects TRBV7-9 to TRBJ2-7; TRBD2 might be the D (5 bases). Germline-derived CDR1 and CDR2 are SEHNR and FQNEAQ (reference sequence). The CDR3 spans 17 residues. V shed 1 base and J shed 4 bases, with 20 bases lying between them. The CDR3 protein is CASSLVGNQFTPYEQYF. DNA for the CDR3: TGTGCCAGCAGCTTAGTCGGGAATCAGTTCACCCCGTACGAGCAGTACTTC.

J is TRBJ1-6 and V is TRBV6-5; tentatively, D is TRBD1 (5 bases). The CDR3 contains 14 residues. V lost 6 bases and J 10 bases, leaving 16 bases between the germline ends. Looked up from germline, CDR1 is MNHEY and CDR2 is SVGAGI. In nucleotides, the CDR3 is TGTGCCAGCAGACCCGGAGACAGCCGGTCACCCCTCCACTTT. Its translation: CASRPGDSRSPLHF.

The J gene is TRBJ2-1, the V gene TRBV5-1, with D perhaps matching TRBD2 (6 bases). This CDR3 has 15 amino acids. Trimming stripped 4 bases from V and 2 bases from J, with 13 bases between. Germline-derived CDR1 and CDR2 are SGHRS and YFSETQ. In DNA form, the CDR3 reads TGCGCCAGCAGCACCGGGACTGGGGCCTACAATGAGCAGTTCTTC. Its protein is CASSTGTGAYNEQFF.

This rearrangement joins TRBV4-3 to TRBJ2-3; 10 bases align to TRBD2. After removal of 0 bases from V and 6 bases from J, the junction contained 3 bases not matched to a gene. The germline CDR1 and CDR2 sequences are LGHNA and YSLEER. CDR3 length equals 15 residues. CDR3 loop: CASSQDGTSVDTQYF. The CDR3, as DNA: TGCGCCAGCAGCCAAGATGGGACTAGCGTCGATACGCAGTATTTT.

This sequence joins TRBV27 and TRBJ2-1; possible D gene TRBD1, 5 bases. Trimming removed 2 bases from V and 9 bases from J, with 17 bases in between. CDR1 is MNHEY, CDR2 SMNVEV, per germline (reference sequence). The CDR3 is 15 amino acids. The CDR3: CASSLTQGVRGEQFF. DNA of the CDR3: TGTGCCAGCAGTTTAACCCAGGGTGTGAGAGGTGAGCAGTTCTTC.

V usage is TRBV6-6 and J usage is TRBJ2-7; TRBD1 aligns across 7 bases. CDR1 is MNHNY, CDR2 SVGAGI, per germline (reference sequence). The CDR3 runs to 14 residues. V trimming: 6 bases; J trimming: 5 bases; junction bases outside the gene matches: 10. The CDR3: CASSPQGKGDEQYF. CDR3 nucleotide sequence: TGTGCCAGCAGCCCACAGGGGAAGGGTGACGAGCAGTACTTC.